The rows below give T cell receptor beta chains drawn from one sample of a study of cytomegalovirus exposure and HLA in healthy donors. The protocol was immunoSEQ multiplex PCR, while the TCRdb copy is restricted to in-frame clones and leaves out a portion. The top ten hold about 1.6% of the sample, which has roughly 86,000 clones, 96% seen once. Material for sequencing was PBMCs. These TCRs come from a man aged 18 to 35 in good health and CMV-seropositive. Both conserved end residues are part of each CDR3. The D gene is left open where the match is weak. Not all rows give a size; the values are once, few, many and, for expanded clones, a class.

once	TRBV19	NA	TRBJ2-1	TGTGCCTCTCCCTGTGGGGGGAATGAGCAGTTCTTC	CASPCGGNEQFF
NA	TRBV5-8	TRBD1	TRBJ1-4	TGTGCCAGCAGCCAGAGACAGGGTTGGTCTAATGAAAAACTGTTTTTT	CASSQRQGWSNEKLFF
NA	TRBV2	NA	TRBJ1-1	TGTGCCAGCAGTGCACAGGGATACACTGAAGCTTTCTTT	CASSAQGYTEAFF
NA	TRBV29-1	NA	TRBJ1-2	TGCAGCGTTGAGGGGGTACAGGGAGACTATGGCTACACCTTC	CSVEGVQGDYGYTF
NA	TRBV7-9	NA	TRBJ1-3	TGTGCCAGCAGCTTTGGCGGAAACACCATATATTTT	CASSFGGNTIYF
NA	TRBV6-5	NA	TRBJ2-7	TGTGCCAGCAGTTACTCCGGGGGCTCCTACGAGCAGTACTTC	CASSYSGGSYEQYF
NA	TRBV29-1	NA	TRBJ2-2	TGCAGCGTTGGGCCCCCCCTCGGGGAGCTGTTTTTT	CSVGPPLGELFF
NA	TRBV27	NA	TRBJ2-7	TGTGCCAGCAGTTTATCGACAGTTGGTTTAGAGCAGTACTTC	CASSLSTVGLEQYF
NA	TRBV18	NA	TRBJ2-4	TGTGCCAGCTCACCGCCAGGGGTTTCCAAAAACATTCAGTACTTC	CASSPPGVSKNIQYF
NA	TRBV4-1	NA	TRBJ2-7	TGCGCCAGCAGCCAAGAGCCGGACAGTCCCTACGAGCAGTACTTC	CASSQEPDSPYEQYF
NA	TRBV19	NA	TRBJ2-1	TGTGCCAGTAGTATAGATCATGCGGTCTCCTACAATGAGCAGTTCTTC	CASSIDHAVSYNEQFF
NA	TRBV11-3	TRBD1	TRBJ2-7	TGTGCCAGCAGCTGGGGGACAGCCTACGAGCAGTACTTC	CASSWGTAYEQYF
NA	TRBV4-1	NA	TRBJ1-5	TGCGCCAGCAGGGGTTTGGAGGGTACGCCCCAGCATTTT	CASRGLEGTPQHF
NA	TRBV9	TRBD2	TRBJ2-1	TGTGCCAGCAGCGTGAGCGGGAGCCACAATGAGCAGTTCTTC	CASSVSGSHNEQFF
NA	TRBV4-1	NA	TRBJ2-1	TGCGCCAGCAGCTTAGCGGACTATTCCTACAATGAGCAGTTCTTC	CASSLADYSYNEQFF
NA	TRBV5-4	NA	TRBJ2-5	TGTGCCAGCAGCTTGTATTTGGGGGGTCTCCGAGAGACCCAGTACTTC	CASSLYLGGLRETQYF
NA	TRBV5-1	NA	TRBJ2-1	TGCGCCAGCAGCCCCGGCGATGCTAGCGTAAATGAGCAGTTCTTC	CASSPGDASVNEQFF
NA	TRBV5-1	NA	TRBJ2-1	TGCGCCAGCAGCTTGGTTGCAGCGGCCCGACCGAGCTATGAGCAGTTCTTC	CASSLVAAARPSYEQFF
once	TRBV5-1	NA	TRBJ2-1	TGCGCCAGCGGAGACCCCGGGACTCCTCTCAATGAGCAGTTCTTC	CASGDPGTPLNEQFF
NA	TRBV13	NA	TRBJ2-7	TGTGCCAGCAGCCTCGGGGGTCATACCTACGAGCAGTACTTC	CASSLGGHTYEQYF
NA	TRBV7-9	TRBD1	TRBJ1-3	TGTGCCAGCAGCTTAGGAAGTCGACAGGGTACCCAATATTTT	CASSLGSRQGTQYF
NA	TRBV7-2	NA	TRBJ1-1	TGTGCCAGCAGCTACGACAGGAACACTGAAGCTTTCTTT	CASSYDRNTEAFF
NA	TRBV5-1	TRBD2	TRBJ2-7	TGCGCCAGCAGTCCGGTTGGACTAGCGGGGATCTACGAGCAGTACTTC	CASSPVGLAGIYEQYF
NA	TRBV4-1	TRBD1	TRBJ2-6	TGCGCCAGCAGCCAAGAGAGGACAGGGGTCTCTGGGGCCAACGTCCTGACTTTC	CASSQERTGVSGANVLTF
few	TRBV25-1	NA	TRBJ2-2	TGTGCCAGCAGGGCCGGGGACACCGGGGAGCTGTTTTTT	CASRAGDTGELFF
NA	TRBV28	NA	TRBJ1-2	TGTGCCAGCAGTTTGAAAGGGGTCGGCTACACCTTC	CASSLKGVGYTF
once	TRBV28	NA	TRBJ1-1	TGTGCCAGCAAGTCTCTTCGGGGGGGTTGGCTGAACACTGAAGCTTTCTTT	CASKSLRGGWLNTEAFF
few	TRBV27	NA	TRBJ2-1	TGTGCCAGCAGTTCGGGGAGCTCCTACAATGAGCAGTTCTTC	CASSSGSSYNEQFF
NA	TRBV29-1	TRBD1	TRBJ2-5	TGCAGCGTGGGTCCGGGACAGGGTCTTCAGACCCAGTACTTC	CSVGPGQGLQTQYF
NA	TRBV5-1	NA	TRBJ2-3	TGCGCCAGCAGCTTGGACAGGAGCACAGATACGCAGTATTTT	CASSLDRSTDTQYF
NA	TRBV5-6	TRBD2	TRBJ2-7	TGTGCCAGCAGCGCCGCGGGCGGGAGGGCCATGTTCGAGCAGTACTTC	CASSAAGGRAMFEQYF
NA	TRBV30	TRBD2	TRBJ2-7	TGTGCCTGGGGACTAGCGGGAGGCACCTACGAGCAGTACTTC	CAWGLAGGTYEQYF
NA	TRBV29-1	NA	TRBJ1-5	TGCAGCGTTATAGTTGGTGGGGGGTTGAGCAATCAGCCCCAGCATTTT	CSVIVGGGLSNQPQHF
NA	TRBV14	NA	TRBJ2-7	TGTGCCAGCAGCCCATCCTGGGACTCTAGAGGGTACGAGCAGTACTTC	CASSPSWDSRGYEQYF
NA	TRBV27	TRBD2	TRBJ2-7	TGTGCCAGCAGTCCATCACTAGCGGACCTAGTCTACGAGCAGTACTTC	CASSPSLADLVYEQYF
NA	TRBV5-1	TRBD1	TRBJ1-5	TGCGCCAGCAGCTGGACAGGCGATAGCAATCAGCCCCAGCATTTT	CASSWTGDSNQPQHF
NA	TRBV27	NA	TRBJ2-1	TGTGCCAGCAGTTTATCTTGGACAAATGAGCAGTTCTTC	CASSLSWTNEQFF
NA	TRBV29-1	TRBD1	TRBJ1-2	TGCAGCGCCAAGGGACAGGACTATGGCTACACCTTC	CSAKGQDYGYTF
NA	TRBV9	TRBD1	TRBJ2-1	TGTGCCAGCAGCGTAGGTCAGGGGGCCTACAATGAGCAGTTCTTC	CASSVGQGAYNEQFF
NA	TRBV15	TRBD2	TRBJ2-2	TGTGCCACCAGCAGAGATCGGCTAGCGGGAGTCACCGGGGAGCTGTTTTTT	CATSRDRLAGVTGELFF
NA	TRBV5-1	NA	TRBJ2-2	TGCGCCAGCAGCTTGGCCCAGGCGAACACCGGGGAGCTGTTTTTT	CASSLAQANTGELFF
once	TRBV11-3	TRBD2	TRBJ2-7	TGTGCCAGCAGCCAGCTAGCGGAAGGGCCGGGCTACGAGCAGTACTTC	CASSQLAEGPGYEQYF
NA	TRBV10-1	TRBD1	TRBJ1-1	TGCGCCAGCAGTCAACAGGGGCGGATTGAAGCTTTCTTT	CASSQQGRIEAFF
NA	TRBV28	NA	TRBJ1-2	TGTGCCAGCTGCCCCCCCAGGGTCTTAGGCTACACCTTC	CASCPPRVLGYTF
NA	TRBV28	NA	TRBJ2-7	TGTGCCAGCAGGAACAGGGTCACGGGTGGGAGGGGATGGTACGAGCAGTACTTC	CASRNRVTGGRGWYEQYF
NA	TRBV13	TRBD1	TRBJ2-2	TGTGCCAGCAGCTTAGGGACAGGGGGGAGTACCGGGGAGCTGTTTTTT	CASSLGTGGSTGELFF
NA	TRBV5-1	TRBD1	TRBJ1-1	TGCGCCAGCAGCTTGGATGTCCGGTTCTACTCGGGACAGGGGGCTCTGGGAGCTTTCTTT	CASSLDVRFYSGQGALGAFF
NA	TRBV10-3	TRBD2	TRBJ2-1	TGTGCCATCAGTGAGTCGAGAAGTAGCGGGAGTTCAAATGAGCAGTTCTTC	CAISESRSSGSSNEQFF
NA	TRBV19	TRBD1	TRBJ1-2	TGTGCCAGTAGTCTAGCCTCGACAGGGATTCACGGCTACACCTTC	CASSLASTGIHGYTF
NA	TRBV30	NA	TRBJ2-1	TGTGCCTGGAGTCGACAGAGGAGCTCCTACAATGAGCAGTTCTTC	CAWSRQRSSYNEQFF
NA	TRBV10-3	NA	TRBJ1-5	TGTGCCATCAGCACTACGACGGAAAATCAGCCCCAGCATTTT	CAISTTTENQPQHF
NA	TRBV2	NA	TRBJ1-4	TGTGCCAGCCAGTTCATTCGGGGTGAAAAACTGTTTTTT	CASQFIRGEKLFF
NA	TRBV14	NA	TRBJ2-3	TGTGCCAGCAACCAGCGAGAATGGACAGATACGCAGTATTTT	CASNQREWTDTQYF
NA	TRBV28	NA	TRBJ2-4	TGTGCCAGCAGTTTAGGGGCGGGGTGGGACATTCAGTACTTC	CASSLGAGWDIQYF
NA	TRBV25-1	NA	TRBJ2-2	TGTGCCAGCAGTGCAAGAGACTACACCGGGGAGCTGTTTTTT	CASSARDYTGELFF